This T cell receptor beta chain stems from a study of shared T cell receptors in the human thymus. The CDR3 totals 15 residues. CDR1 SGHNT and CDR2 YYREEE come from the germline V gene (reference sequence). Trimming at V came to 3 bases and at J to 3 bases, leaving 7 bases not matched to a gene. Sequenced by immunoSEQ multiplex PCR; TCRdb stores in-frame clones only, minus some. The repertoire holds almost 550,000 clones, with approximately 80% as singletons. The same data also went into a second study, on human thymus T cells. Per that paper: Resections from corrective heart surgery provided thymus tissue. Usage of V and J genes appeared biased in thymic and blood repertoires. Thymic TCR repertoires of unrelated people reportedly overlapped highly.

The chain is built from TRBV5-4 and TRBJ1-1; 8 bases map to TRBD1. This sequence originates from a boy under two years old with a congenital heart defect. Sequencing was done on a sample of thymocytes. The CDR3 DNA reads TGTGCCAGCAGCTGGGGACAGGTAATGGACACTGAAGCTTTCTTT. Translated, it gives CASSWGQVMDTEAFF.